This is a list of T cell receptor beta chains from one sample in a study of regulatory T cells in long-lasting Graves disease. In TCRdb, the multiplex PCR reads were re-called with MiXCR into one record per CDR3 protein. The sample lists about 540,000 distinct CDR3 sequences, about 13% occurring once. The same specimen was also included in a second study, on T cells in Graves' hyperthyroidism and ophthalmopathy.

The sample consisted of peripheral blood mononuclear cells (PBMCs), taken at new diagnosis, from a patient treated with antithyroid drugs. The source is a man aged 30-40 years with Graves disease. CDR3s include the opening cysteine and the closing phenylalanine or tryptophan. A D gene is named only where the DNA matches it firmly. Rows may omit the clone size; those that give it use once, few, many or a size class.

>.|TRBV6-1|.|TRBJ2-4
TGTGCCAGTTCGCCGCGAACCGGCTCTGCCAAAAACATTCAGTACTTC
CASSPRTGSAKNIQYF
>many|TRBV7-8|.|TRBJ1-5
TGTGCCAGCAGCTTAGGCCGACAGTTCAATCAGCCCCAGCATTTT
CASSLGRQFNQPQHF
>few|TRBV5-8|TRBD1|TRBJ1-1
TGTGCCAGCAGCAACAGGGGGCGGGTCGGCACTGAAGCTTTCTTT
CASSNRGRVGTEAFF
>many|TRBV12-3/TRBV12-4|TRBD1|TRBJ2-7
TGTGCCAGCAGTTCTCAGGGGACAGGGCAGTCCTACGAGCAGTACTTC
CASSSQGTGQSYEQYF
>.|TRBV11-2|TRBD2|TRBJ2-7
TGTGCCAGCAGCTCCAAAGACAGGAGCGGGGGCACCTACGAGCAGTACTTC
CASSSKDRSGGTYEQYF
>many|TRBV6-5|.|TRBJ2-7
TGTGCCAGCAGTTACACGGGGATCTACGAGCAGTACTTC
CASSYTGIYEQYF
>.|TRBV10-2|TRBD1|TRBJ1-6
TGCGCCAGCAGTGAGTCCCACGGGACAGAGAATTCACCCCTCCACTTT
CASSESHGTENSPLHF
>many|TRBV5-1|.|TRBJ2-2
TGCGCCAGCAGCGACCTATCGGGCGGGGAGCTGTTTTTT
CASSDLSGGELFF
>.|TRBV10-2|TRBD1|TRBJ2-7
TGCGCCAGCAGAAACGCGGGACAGGAGGACGAGCAGTACTTC
CASRNAGQEDEQYF
>few|TRBV7-9|TRBD2|TRBJ2-5
TGTGCCAGCAGCTCCCGACTAGCGGGAGACGAGACCCAGTACTTC
CASSSRLAGDETQYF
>.|TRBV24-1|TRBD2|TRBJ2-1
TGTGCCACCAGTGGTACTAGCGGGAGCAATGAGCAGTTCTTC
CATSGTSGSNEQFF
>many|TRBV6-4|.|TRBJ1-5
TGTGCCAGCTCCGAGACAGCCAATCAGCCCCAGCATTTT
CASSETANQPQHF
>.|TRBV11-2|TRBD2|TRBJ2-1
TGTGCCAGCAGCTTGCGTCTAAGCGGGAGCTCCTACAATGAGCAGTTCTTC
CASSLRLSGSSYNEQFF
>many|TRBV7-9|.|TRBJ2-1
TGTGCCAGCAGCTCATGGCGAGCCAACAATGAGCAGTTCTTC
CASSSWRANNEQFF
>few|TRBV19|TRBD2|TRBJ2-7
TGTGCCGTCGCCGTTTGGGGCCCAGCGGGAGTGTCCTACGAGCAGTACTTC
CAVAVWGPAGVSYEQYF
>.|TRBV5-1|.|TRBJ2-7
TGCGCCAGCAGCTTGAATATAGACTACGAGCTGTACTTC
CASSLNIDYELYF
>many|TRBV7-8|TRBD1|TRBJ2-1
TGTGCCAGCAGCTTAGTGGTCGGGACAGGGTTAAACAATGAGCAGTTCTTC
CASSLVVGTGLNNEQFF
>many|TRBV27|TRBD1|TRBJ1-5
TGTGCCAGCAGTTTGAGTGGACAGGGTGTTCAGCCCCAGCATTTT
CASSLSGQGVQPQHF
>many|TRBV12-3/TRBV12-4|.|TRBJ2-3
TGTGCCAGCAGTTTAGGCGCAACAGCCCGAGGCACAGATACGCAGTATTTT
CASSLGATARGTDTQYF
>many|TRBV11-3|.|TRBJ2-1
TGTGCCAGCAGCTTAGCGGGAAGTGGATACAATGAGCAGTTCTTC
CASSLAGSGYNEQFF
>many|TRBV7-9|.|TRBJ1-1
TGTGCCAGCAGCTTAGGGACAGAGTTTGAAGCTTTCTTT
CASSLGTEFEAFF
>many|TRBV20-1|TRBD1|TRBJ1-2
TGCAGTGCTGTCCCAGGACAGGGGTTTTCGGGTAACTATGGCTACACCTTC
CSAVPGQGFSGNYGYTF
>.|TRBV19|.|TRBJ2-7
TGTGCCAGTAGTAATGTAGGGGCCGACGAGCAGTACTTC
CASSNVGADEQYF
>.|TRBV5-5|.|TRBJ2-5
TGTGCCAGCAGCTTGGCCCCCCTGAGGAGGCGGGGAGAGACCCAGTACTTC
CASSLAPLRRRGETQYF
>many|TRBV6-2/TRBV6-3|.|TRBJ1-2
TGTGCCAGCAGTTACTCGAGAGGAGGCGGCTTCGGCTACACCTTC
CASSYSRGGGFGYTF
>.|TRBV15|TRBD2|TRBJ2-7
TGTGCCACCAGCAGAGTCCAGCGGGAGGGCCTAGTCGAGCAGTACTTC
CATSRVQREGLVEQYF